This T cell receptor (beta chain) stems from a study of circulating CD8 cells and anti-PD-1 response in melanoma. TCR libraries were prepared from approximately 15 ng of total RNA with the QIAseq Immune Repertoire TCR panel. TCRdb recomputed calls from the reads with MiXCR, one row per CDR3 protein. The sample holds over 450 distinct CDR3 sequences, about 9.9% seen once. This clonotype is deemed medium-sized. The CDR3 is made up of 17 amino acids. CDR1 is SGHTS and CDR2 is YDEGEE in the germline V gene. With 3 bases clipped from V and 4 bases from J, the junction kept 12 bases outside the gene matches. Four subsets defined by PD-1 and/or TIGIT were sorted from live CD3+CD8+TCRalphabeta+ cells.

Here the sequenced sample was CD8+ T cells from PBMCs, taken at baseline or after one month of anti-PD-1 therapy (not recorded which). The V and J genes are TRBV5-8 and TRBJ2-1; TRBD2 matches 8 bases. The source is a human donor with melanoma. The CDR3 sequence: CASSSWGAGESYNEQFF. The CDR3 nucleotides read TGTGCCAGCAGCTCCTGGGGAGCGGGGGAGTCTTACAATGAGCAGTTCTTC.